What follows describes a single T cell receptor (beta chain). The data originate from a study of blood T cell repertoires in COVID-19. Enrolment of Seattle patients took place during active infection, and they were followed longitudinally. This table comes from immunoSEQ multiplex PCR, and its TCRdb copy is limited to in-frame clones, with some not included. The data hold roughly 120,000 clones, with 90% to 95% observed a single time. Germline CDR1 reads LNHDA; CDR2 reads SQIVND (reference sequence). Trimming took 5 bases from V and 8 from J; bases not matched to a gene: 9. This CDR3 is built from 15 residues.

The specimen sequenced was peripheral blood. V is TRBV19 and J is TRBJ2-2; TRBD2 matches 9 bases. The origin of this receptor is a man aged 50 to 60 with COVID-19, enrolled during active disease. CDR3 sequence reads: CASSGVAGVSGELFF. Here the CDR3 DNA reads TGTGCCAGTAGTGGAGTAGCGGGAGTATCTGGGGAGCTGTTTTTT.